This is a list of T cell receptor beta chains from one sample in a study of T-cell reconstitution after alpha-beta-depleted transplantation in children. TCRdb re-called the PCR reads through MiXCR, storing one row per CDR3 protein. There are 280,000 or so distinct CDR3 sequences in the sample; under 14% occur only once, and 20% to 30% lies in the top ten. Sequencing was performed on peripheral blood, taken 180 days after TCRalphabeta/CD19-depleted stem cell transplant. These receptor sequences come from a male patient aged 2-10 years who had a stem cell transplant for chronic granulomatous disease, so the T cells may come from the graft donor. CDR3s include the opening cysteine and the closing phenylalanine or tryptophan. D genes are given only for firm matches. The listing skips clone size in some rows; elsewhere it reads once, few, many or a size class.

clone_size: many
v_call: TRBV20-1
j_call: TRBJ2-1
d_call: NA
cdr3_nt: TGCGGAACCCCTAGGAGGGGCCGAGGGTCCTACAATGAGCAGTTCTTC
cdr3_aa: CGTPRRGRGSYNEQFF

clone_size: many
v_call: TRBV11-2
j_call: TRBJ2-4
d_call: TRBD2
cdr3_nt: TGTGCCAGCAGCTTACTCTGGACTAGCGGTGTCAAGGCCAAAAACATTCAGTACTTC
cdr3_aa: CASSLLWTSGVKAKNIQYF

clone_size: many
v_call: TRBV14
j_call: TRBJ1-1
d_call: NA
cdr3_nt: TGTGCCAGCAGCCAAGAAGCGGGGTCGACTGAAGCTTTCTTT
cdr3_aa: CASSQEAGSTEAFF

clone_size: few
v_call: TRBV24-1
j_call: TRBJ2-7
d_call: NA
cdr3_nt: TGTGCCACCAGTGATCTACTAAGTCCCAGGGCCGTATTTCCCTACGAGCAGTACTTC
cdr3_aa: CATSDLLSPRAVFPYEQYF

clone_size: NA
v_call: TRBV23-1
j_call: TRBJ1-4
d_call: TRBD1
cdr3_nt: TGCGCCAGCAGTCGTCGGACAGGGGGCCGGGAAAAACTGTTTTTT
cdr3_aa: CASSRRTGGREKLFF

clone_size: many
v_call: TRBV5-1
j_call: TRBJ2-1
d_call: NA
cdr3_nt: TGCGCCAGCAGCTATCCCCCAGATCCCGATTACAATGAGCAGTTCTTC
cdr3_aa: CASSYPPDPDYNEQFF

clone_size: many
v_call: TRBV5-1
j_call: TRBJ2-1
d_call: TRBD2
cdr3_nt: TGCGCCAGCAGCTTGGAACTAGCGGTCTCCTACAATGAGCAGTTCTTC
cdr3_aa: CASSLELAVSYNEQFF

clone_size: many
v_call: TRBV6-5
j_call: TRBJ2-7
d_call: TRBD1
cdr3_nt: TGTGCCAGCAGCTATACAGGGGTTAGCTACGAGCAGTACTTC
cdr3_aa: CASSYTGVSYEQYF

clone_size: many
v_call: TRBV7-9
j_call: TRBJ2-2
d_call: TRBD1
cdr3_nt: TGTGCCAGCAGCTTATTAAGGGGGCAGAACGGGGAGCTGTTTTTT
cdr3_aa: CASSLLRGQNGELFF

clone_size: many
v_call: TRBV7-6
j_call: TRBJ1-1
d_call: NA
cdr3_nt: TGTGCCAGCAGCCGGCGGGACGGCTTGAACACTGAAGCTTTCTTT
cdr3_aa: CASSRRDGLNTEAFF

clone_size: once
v_call: TRBV19
j_call: TRBJ2-1
d_call: NA
cdr3_nt: TGTGCCAGCAGTAAGGACCTTCGCGTCAATGAGCAGTTCTTC
cdr3_aa: CASSKDLRVNEQFF

clone_size: NA
v_call: TRBV27
j_call: TRBJ2-3
d_call: NA
cdr3_nt: TGTGCCAGCAGTAGGTATAGCATGGCAGATACGCAGTATTTT
cdr3_aa: CASSRYSMADTQYF

clone_size: many
v_call: TRBV28
j_call: TRBJ2-7
d_call: NA
cdr3_nt: TGTGCCAGCAGGCCCAGTGGTAGAGGGGGCTACGAGCAGTACTTC
cdr3_aa: CASRPSGRGGYEQYF

clone_size: NA
v_call: TRBV7-8
j_call: TRBJ2-2
d_call: NA
cdr3_nt: TGTGCCAGCAGCTTAAGAGAGACCGGGGAGCTGTTTTTT
cdr3_aa: CASSLRETGELFF

clone_size: many
v_call: TRBV7-9
j_call: TRBJ2-1
d_call: NA
cdr3_nt: TGTGCCAGCAGCCCTGGTGGAGGGACAGACTACAATGAGCAGTTCTTC
cdr3_aa: CASSPGGGTDYNEQFF

clone_size: many
v_call: TRBV20-1
j_call: TRBJ2-3
d_call: TRBD2
cdr3_nt: TGCAGTGCTGCTCCTCCGACTAGCGGGAGGGCCCCAGATACGCAGTATTTT
cdr3_aa: CSAAPPTSGRAPDTQYF

clone_size: many
v_call: TRBV15
j_call: TRBJ2-3
d_call: NA
cdr3_nt: TGTGCCACCAGCACCGCGACTAACACAGATACGCAGTATTTT
cdr3_aa: CATSTATNTDTQYF

clone_size: many
v_call: TRBV4-1
j_call: TRBJ2-2
d_call: TRBD2
cdr3_nt: TGCGCCAGCAGCCAAGCTACCGGACTAGCCGCGAACACCGGGGAGCTGTTTTTT
cdr3_aa: CASSQATGLAANTGELFF

clone_size: many
v_call: TRBV7-2
j_call: TRBJ2-7
d_call: NA
cdr3_nt: TGTGCCAGCAGCTTCGGACGGACTTCCTACGAGCAGTACTTC
cdr3_aa: CASSFGRTSYEQYF

clone_size: few
v_call: TRBV23-1
j_call: TRBJ2-7
d_call: NA
cdr3_nt: TGCGCCAGCAGTCACTGGGACGAAAACCCCTACGAGCAGTACTTC
cdr3_aa: CASSHWDENPYEQYF

clone_size: many
v_call: TRBV30
j_call: TRBJ2-7
d_call: TRBD2
cdr3_nt: TGTGCCTGGAGTTCCCTCCCTAGCGGAATCTACGAGCAGTACTTC
cdr3_aa: CAWSSLPSGIYEQYF

clone_size: many
v_call: TRBV19
j_call: TRBJ2-1
d_call: NA
cdr3_nt: TGTGCCAGTAGTATAGTTAATAGCGGCAATGAGCAGTTCTTC
cdr3_aa: CASSIVNSGNEQFF

clone_size: many
v_call: TRBV4-2
j_call: TRBJ1-4
d_call: NA
cdr3_nt: TGTGCCAGCAGCCAATCTTTACGGCCGGACGGTGAAAAACTGTTTTTT
cdr3_aa: CASSQSLRPDGEKLFF

clone_size: many
v_call: TRBV11-2
j_call: TRBJ2-7
d_call: NA
cdr3_nt: TGTGCCAGCAGACGATTGGGGCGGACCGAGCAGTACTTC
cdr3_aa: CASRRLGRTEQYF

clone_size: few
v_call: TRBV12-3/TRBV12-4
j_call: TRBJ1-4
d_call: NA
cdr3_nt: TGTGCCAGCAGGTTAAATCGGGACGCCCGGGCGGATGAAAAACTGTTTTTT
cdr3_aa: CASRLNRDARADEKLFF

clone_size: many
v_call: TRBV5-1
j_call: TRBJ2-7
d_call: TRBD2
cdr3_nt: TGCGCCAGCAGAGAAGGCGGGGGGGCAGGCGAGCAGTACTTC
cdr3_aa: CASREGGGAGEQYF

clone_size: many
v_call: TRBV20-1
j_call: TRBJ2-5
d_call: TRBD2
cdr3_nt: TGCAGTGCAGGTCGGGGGGGGACAAAAGAGACCCAGTACTTC
cdr3_aa: CSAGRGGTKETQYF

clone_size: many
v_call: TRBV29-1
j_call: TRBJ2-5
d_call: NA
cdr3_nt: TGCAGCGTTGTGGGAGCGGTACCCCAAGAGACCCAGTACTTC
cdr3_aa: CSVVGAVPQETQYF

clone_size: many
v_call: TRBV25-1
j_call: TRBJ2-7
d_call: NA
cdr3_nt: TGTGCCAGCAGTGCGCCAGGGCGTTCCTACGAGCAGTACTTC
cdr3_aa: CASSAPGRSYEQYF

clone_size: many
v_call: TRBV20-1
j_call: TRBJ1-2
d_call: NA
cdr3_nt: TGCAGTGCTAGAAATGAGGGAGGGTTTTATGGCTACACCTTC
cdr3_aa: CSARNEGGFYGYTF

clone_size: few
v_call: TRBV7-3
j_call: TRBJ2-7
d_call: NA
cdr3_nt: TGTGCCAGCAGCTTAGTCGGCAGGGTAGGCGAGCAGTACTTC
cdr3_aa: CASSLVGRVGEQYF

clone_size: many
v_call: TRBV11-2
j_call: TRBJ2-1
d_call: NA
cdr3_nt: TGTGCCAGCAGCTTAGGTAGGAGCGATGAGCAGTTCTTC
cdr3_aa: CASSLGRSDEQFF

clone_size: many
v_call: TRBV5-5
j_call: TRBJ2-7
d_call: NA
cdr3_nt: TGTGCCAGCAGCTTCTCCTGGCCATCTACGTACGAGCAGTACTTC
cdr3_aa: CASSFSWPSTYEQYF

clone_size: many
v_call: TRBV5-5
j_call: TRBJ2-1
d_call: TRBD1
cdr3_nt: TGTGCCAGCAGCCCATGGGACAGGGGGCTGTCTGAGCAGTTCTTC
cdr3_aa: CASSPWDRGLSEQFF

clone_size: many
v_call: TRBV18
j_call: TRBJ2-5
d_call: NA
cdr3_nt: TGTGCCAGCTCACAGTTGGGCGGACAAGAGACCCAGTACTTC
cdr3_aa: CASSQLGGQETQYF